This entry lists 27 T cell receptor beta chains sequenced from one sample in a study of T-cell memory formation after mild COVID-19. TCRdb recomputed calls from the 5' RACE reads with MiXCR, one row per CDR3 protein. The sample yields about 420,000 distinct CDR3 sequences, 20% to 25% seen once. The source material was PBMCs or a T cell subset sorted from them (not recorded which). The receptors originated from an adult woman who had mild COVID-19 (a few samples of this study predate the infection). Cell type and time point are not known.

V gene TRBV6-5 combines with J gene TRBJ2-1, with 8 bases fitting TRBD2. Looked up from germline, CDR1 is MNHEY and CDR2 is SVGAGI. After removal of 5 bases from V and 5 bases from J, the junction contained 2 bases not matched to a gene. The CDR3 consists of 13 residues. The CDR3, as DNA: TGTGCCAGCAGTGTTAGCGGGGACAATGAGCAGTTCTTC. Amino acids: CASSVSGDNEQFF.

This chain joins TRBV7-2 and TRBJ1-2; the D gene is possibly TRBD1 (6 bases). The CDR3 covers 15 residues. Per the germline V gene, CDR1 is SGHTA and CDR2 is FQGNSA. V lost 0 bases, J lost 8 bases, and 16 bases lay in between. CDR3 sequence reads: CASSLAALGGHGYTF. In DNA form, the CDR3 reads TGTGCCAGCAGCTTAGCCGCCCTCGGGGGGCACGGCTACACCTTC.

This clonotype was found once. This chain connects TRBV12-3 or TRBV12-4 to TRBJ2-1, with D possibly TRBD2 on 5 matching bases. CDR3 length: 14 amino acids. V was pared by 8 bases and J by 0 bases, with 11 bases between. Written as DNA, the CDR3 is TGTGCCAGCTCCCGGACTCTCTCCTACAATGAGCAGTTCTTC. Its translation is CASSRTLSYNEQFF.

The gene calls are TRBV7-8 and TRBJ2-2; the match to TRBD2 covers 10 bases. V lost 5 bases to trimming and J lost 7 bases; unmatched junction nucleotides: 10. CDR1 is SGHVS, CDR2 FQNEAQ, per germline. The CDR3 totals 16 residues. The CDR3 DNA is TGTGCCAGCAGCCCCGAGCTAGCGGGAGCTGGCGGGGAGCTGTTTTTT. Protein: CASSPELAGAGGELFF.

V and J are TRBV11-2 and TRBJ2-5; weak D call: TRBD1 (6 bases). Germline loops: CDR1 SGHAT, CDR2 FQNNGV. Trimming took 5 bases from V and 9 from J, leaving 13 bases between them. The CDR3 spans 12 residues. This CDR3 is CASSPQGQAQYF. The CDR3 DNA follows: TGTGCCAGCAGCCCGCAGGGGCAGGCCCAGTACTTC.

The CDR3 reads CATSRVEGATWETQYF. The CDR3 DNA is TGTGCCACCAGCAGAGTTGAAGGGGCAACTTGGGAGACCCAGTACTTC. The chain has TRBV15 and TRBJ2-5; possibly TRBD1 for D (5 bases). The CDR3 has 16 residues. V was cut by 1 base and J by 5 bases, with 17 bases left in between. Looked up from germline, CDR1 is LNHNV and CDR2 is YYDKDF (reference sequence).

J is TRBJ2-5 and V is TRBV5-1; D is possibly TRBD2 (6 bases). V gave up 0 bases and J gave up 2 bases, with 14 bases separating them. This CDR3 contains 16 residues. The germline V gene has CDR1 SGHRS and CDR2 YFSETQ. This CDR3 is CASSLGRAAAQETQYF. In nucleotides, the CDR3 is TGCGCCAGCAGCTTGGGGAGGGCGGCAGCACAAGAGACCCAGTACTTC. Combining the CDR3 with reference TRBV5-1 and TRBJ2-5 gives the whole variable domain KAGVTQTPRYLIKTRGQQVTLSCSPISGHRSVSWYQQTPGQGLQFLFEYFSETQRNKGNFPGRFSGRQFSNSRSEMNVSTLELGDSALYLCASSLGRAAAQETQYFGPGTRLLVL.

This clonotype was observed a few times. This chain links TRBV12-3 or TRBV12-4 with TRBJ1-1; tentatively, D is TRBD1 (5 bases). Deletions cut 5 bases from V and 5 bases from J, with 18 bases between. The CDR3 is 15 amino acids. Here the CDR3 reads CASSRSGGDPTEAFF. DNA of the CDR3: TGTGCCAGCAGTCGCTCTGGGGGAGATCCGACTGAAGCTTTCTTT.

This clonotype came up a few times. This chain connects TRBV24-1 to TRBJ2-3; TRBD1 matches 7 bases. Germline V gene data show CDR1 as KGHDR and CDR2 as SFDVKD. The CDR3 loop spans 16 amino acids. Losses at the gene ends were 4 bases for V and 2 bases for J; bases not matched to a gene: 8. The CDR3 DNA follows: TGTGCCACCAGTGACGGGACAGCGGCCTCCACAGATACGCAGTATTTT. It translates to CATSDGTAASTDTQYF.

The J gene is TRBJ1-1, the V gene TRBV10-3, with D maybe TRBD1 (6 bases). CDR3 size: 14 residues. Germline lookup yields CDR1 ENHRY and CDR2 SYGVKD. Trimming removed 10 bases from V and 0 bases from J, with 15 bases in between. CDR3 bases: TGTGCCACTTGGGGGGGCAGGATGAACACTGAAGCTTTCTTT. It encodes CATWGGRMNTEAFF.

J is TRBJ2-7 and V is TRBV3-1, with 8 bases that match TRBD2. The CDR3 has 14 amino acids. Germline-derived CDR1 and CDR2 are LGHDT and YNNKEL (reference sequence). After removal of 4 bases from V and 2 bases from J, the junction contained 4 bases not matched to a gene. DNA for the CDR3: TGTGCCAGCAGCCTTAGCGGGGTTCCCTACGAGCAGTACTTC. Amino acid sequence: CASSLSGVPYEQYF.

This chain uses TRBV4-1 with TRBJ2-3; 8 bases align to TRBD2. The germline CDR1 and CDR2 sequences are MGHRA and YSYEKL. The CDR3 loop spans 16 amino acids. Trimming took 3 bases from V and 3 from J; bases not matched to a gene: 8. As DNA, the CDR3 is TGCGCCAGCAGCCAGGCTGCGGGGGGCCGTACAGATACGCAGTATTTT. It is translated as CASSQAAGGRTDTQYF.

The chain uses TRBV6-1 and TRBJ2-1; TRBD2 matches 10 bases. CDR3 size: 19 residues. In germline, CDR1 is MNHNS, CDR2 SASEGT. V gave up 6 bases and J gave up 2 bases; unmatched junction bases: 16. CDR3 amino acids: CASSQAASGRVVPYNEQFF. The CDR3 region has the DNA TGTGCCAGCAGCCAAGCGGCTAGCGGGAGAGTGGTCCCCTACAATGAGCAGTTCTTC.

This chain uses TRBV7-8 with TRBJ2-7; 11 nucleotides align to TRBD2. The V segment lost 0 bases and the J segment 2 bases; nucleotides outside the gene matches: 12. This CDR3 contains 19 residues. CDR1 and CDR2 (germline): SGHVS, FQNEAQ. CDR3 in DNA: TGTGCCAGCAGCTTAGCTAACTCGGGACTAGCGGAAATAACCTACGAGCAGTACTTC. Its translation is CASSLANSGLAEITYEQYF. Full variable domain (remainder filled in from reference TRBV7-8 and TRBJ2-7): GAGVSQSPRYKVAKRGQDVALRCDPISGHVSLFWYQQALGQGPEFLTYFQNEAQLDKSGLPSDRFFAERPEGSVSTLKIQRTQQEDSAVYLCASSLANSGLAEITYEQYFGPGTRLTVT.

This clonotype appeared many times. The chain is built from TRBV5-5 and TRBJ2-3, with TRBD2 as a possible D gene (7 bases). The CDR3 covers 18 residues. CDR1 and CDR2 from the germline V gene are SGHKS and YYEKEE (reference sequence). The V and J ends lost 4 bases and 2 bases respectively, with 23 bases between them. This CDR3 is CASSPYGVRGADTDTQYF. The CDR3 region has the DNA TGTGCCAGCAGCCCGTATGGAGTTCGGGGGGCGGACACAGATACGCAGTATTTT.

This clonotype was seen more than once but under ten times. The chain recombines TRBV20-1 with TRBJ2-1; D ambiguous. The CDR3 extends over 11 amino acids. The V gene lost 2 bases and the J gene lost 3 bases, with 2 bases spanning the gap. Germline V gives CDR1 DFQATT, CDR2 SNEGSKA (reference sequence). This chain's CDR3 is CSARLYNEQFF. DNA of the CDR3: TGCAGTGCTAGACTCTACAATGAGCAGTTCTTC.

This clonotype was detected only a few times. The chain carries TRBV11-2 and TRBJ2-3; 10 nucleotides align to TRBD2. The CDR3 is made up of 16 amino acids. The V and J ends lost 2 bases and 8 bases, in that order; junction bases with no gene match: 10. Germline CDR1 reads SGHAT; CDR2 reads FQNNGV. The CDR3 sequence is CASSLLAGALEGTQYF. The CDR3 DNA sequence: TGTGCCAGCAGCTTACTAGCGGGGGCCCTGGAAGGTACGCAGTATTTT.

V is TRBV7-8 and J is TRBJ1-1; D gene ambiguous. This CDR3 spans 15 amino acids. V dropped 3 bases and J dropped 0 bases, with 11 bases sitting between them. CDR1 is SGHVS, CDR2 FQNEAQ, per germline. The CDR3 protein is CASSLEYPMNTEAFF. The CDR3 nucleotides are TGTGCCAGCAGCTTGGAGTACCCCATGAACACTGAAGCTTTCTTT.

V is TRBV11-2 and J is TRBJ2-7, with 13 positions matching TRBD2. Germline-derived CDR1 and CDR2 are SGHAT and FQNNGV. The CDR3 is 14 amino acids. The V and J ends lost 5 bases and 6 bases, in that order; junction bases with no gene match: 4. As DNA, the CDR3 is TGTGCCAGCAGCCCGGGACTAGCGGGAATCGAGCAGTACTTC. Protein product: CASSPGLAGIEQYF. Using reference TRBV11-2 and TRBJ2-7 for the parts outside the CDR3, the full variable domain is EAGVAQSPRYKIIEKRQSVAFWCNPISGHATLYWYQQILGQGPKLLIQFQNNGVVDDSQLPKDRFSAERLKGVDSTLKIQPAKLEDSAVYLCASSPGLAGIEQYFGPGTRLTVT.

A note on this clonotype: No conserved phenylalanine or tryptophan ends this CDR3, so it is likely a read error. No DNA is shown, since the ends of the CDR3 on it are uncertain; the CDR3 is the one TCRdb lists. This chain uses TRBV29-1 with TRBJ1-2; no DNA check was done on the table's D call, TRBD1. The length of the CDR3 is 8 amino acids, counting both ends. Germline loops: CDR1 SQVTM, CDR2 ANQGSEA. This CDR3 reads CSVEPGGS.

The rearrangement joins TRBV20-1 to TRBJ2-5, with TRBD2 matching over 13 bases. The CDR3 is 15 residues long. J lost 5 bases, V lost 1 base, and 4 bases had no gene match. Germline values: CDR1 DFQATT, CDR2 SNEGSKA (reference sequence). For the CDR3, the DNA is TGCAGTGCTAGAGGAACTAGCGGGGGGGCGGAGACCCAGTACTTC. Its protein is CSARGTSGGAETQYF.

The chain recombines TRBV27 with TRBJ2-3; 10 nucleotides line up with TRBD2. V shed 1 base and J 3 bases; nucleotides not matched to a gene: 13. There are 19 residues in the CDR3. Germline values: CDR1 MNHEY, CDR2 SMNVEV (reference sequence). Here the CDR3 reads CASSLFLAGVQSGTDTQYF. The CDR3 region has the DNA TGTGCCAGCAGTTTATTTCTAGCGGGAGTTCAGTCGGGAACAGATACGCAGTATTTT.

The chain couples TRBV4-2 to TRBJ1-4; D gene uncertain. V was cut by 0 bases and J by 0 bases, with 8 bases left in between. The CDR3 is 16 amino acids. CDR1 and CDR2 (germline): LGHNA, YNFKEQ. This CDR3 is CASSQDQRATNEKLFF. The CDR3 nucleotides read TGTGCCAGCAGCCAAGATCAAAGGGCAACTAATGAAAAACTGTTTTTT.

This chain joins TRBV5-5 and TRBJ2-2; tentative D call: TRBD2 (6 bases). V lost 3 bases and J lost 4, with 16 bases in between. This CDR3 contains 16 residues. The V gene's germline CDR1 is SGHKS and CDR2 YYEKEE (reference sequence). The CDR3: CASSWDSRRVTGELFF. DNA of the CDR3: TGTGCCAGCAGCTGGGACTCCAGGCGCGTCACCGGGGAGCTGTTTTTT.

The chain's CDR3 is CASSWTSGNYEQYF. DNA for the CDR3: TGTGCCAGCAGTTGGACTAGCGGAAACTACGAGCAGTACTTC. The gene calls are TRBV12-3 or TRBV12-4 and TRBJ2-7; TRBD2 agrees at 10 bases. The length of the CDR3 is 14 residues. V was clipped by 4 bases and J by 3 bases; unmatched bases: 3.

V is TRBV20-1 and J is TRBJ2-7, with a tentative D call TRBD2 (5 bases). This CDR3 region has 13 residues. The germline V and J ends were trimmed by 4 bases and 4 bases, with 14 bases remaining between them. Germline loops: CDR1 DFQATT, CDR2 SNEGSKA (reference sequence). The CDR3 loop reads CSAITRAGYEQYF. Written as DNA, the CDR3 is TGCAGTGCTATTACGCGGGCCGGATACGAGCAGTACTTC.

The chain has TRBV18 and TRBJ2-7; D might be TRBD1 (5 bases). Trimming cost V 0 bases and J 5 bases, with 14 bases left between them. The CDR3 spans 15 residues. From germline, CDR1 is KGHSH and CDR2 LQKENI. The CDR3 here is CASSPPETVFHEQYF. The DNA for the CDR3 is TGTGCCAGCTCACCACCAGAGACAGTCTTCCACGAGCAGTACTTC. The whole variable domain, filled in from reference TRBV18 and TRBJ2-7, reads NAGVMQNPRHLVRRRGQEARLRCSPMKGHSHVYWYRQLPEEGLKFMVYLQKENIIDESGMPKERFSAEFPKEGPSILRIQQVVRGDSAAYFCASSPPETVFHEQYFGPGTRLTVT.